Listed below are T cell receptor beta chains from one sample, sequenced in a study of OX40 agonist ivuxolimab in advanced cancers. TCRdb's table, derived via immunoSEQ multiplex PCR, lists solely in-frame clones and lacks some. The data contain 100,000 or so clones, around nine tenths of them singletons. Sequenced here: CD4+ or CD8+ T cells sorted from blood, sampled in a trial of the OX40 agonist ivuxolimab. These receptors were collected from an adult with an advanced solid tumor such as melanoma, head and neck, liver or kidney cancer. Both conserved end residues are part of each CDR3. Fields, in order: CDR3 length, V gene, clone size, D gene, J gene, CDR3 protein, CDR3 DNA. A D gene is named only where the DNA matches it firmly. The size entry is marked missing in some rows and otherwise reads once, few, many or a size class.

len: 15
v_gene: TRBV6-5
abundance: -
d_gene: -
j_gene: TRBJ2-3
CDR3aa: CASSYSGTSTDTQYF
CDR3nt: TGTGCCAGCAGTTACTCCGGGACTAGCACAGATACGCAGTATTTT

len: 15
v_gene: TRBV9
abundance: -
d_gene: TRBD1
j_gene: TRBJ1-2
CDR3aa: CASSPRTGGFYGYTF
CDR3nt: TGTGCCAGCAGCCCGAGGACAGGGGGCTTCTATGGCTACACCTTC

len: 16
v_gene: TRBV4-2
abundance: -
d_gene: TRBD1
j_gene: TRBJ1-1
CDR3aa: CASSQDYRGLGTEAFF
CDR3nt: TGTGCCAGCAGCCAAGACTATAGGGGGCTGGGCACTGAAGCTTTCTTT

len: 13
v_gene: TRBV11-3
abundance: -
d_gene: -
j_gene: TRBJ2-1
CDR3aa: CASSSEGFNEQFF
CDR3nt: TGTGCCAGCAGCTCCGAGGGCTTTAATGAGCAGTTCTTC

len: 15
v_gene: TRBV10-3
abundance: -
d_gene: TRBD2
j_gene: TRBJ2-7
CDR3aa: CAISESRLAGDEQYF
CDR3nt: TGTGCCATCAGTGAGTCGAGGCTAGCGGGAGACGAGCAGTACTTC

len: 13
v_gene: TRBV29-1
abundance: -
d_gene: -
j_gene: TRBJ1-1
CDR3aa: CSVKRQENTEAFF
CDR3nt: TGCAGCGTTAAACGACAGGAGAACACTGAAGCTTTCTTT

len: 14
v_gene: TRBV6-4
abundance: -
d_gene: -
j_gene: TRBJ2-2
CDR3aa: CASSVGASTGELFF
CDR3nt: TGTGCCAGCAGTGTGGGGGCCTCAACCGGGGAGCTGTTTTTT

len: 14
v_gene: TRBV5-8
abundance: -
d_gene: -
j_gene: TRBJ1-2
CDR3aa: CASSLGMGGYGYTF
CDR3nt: TGTGCCAGCAGCTTAGGTATGGGTGGCTATGGCTACACCTTC

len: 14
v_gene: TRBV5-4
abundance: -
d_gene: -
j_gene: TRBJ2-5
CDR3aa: CASSFITGKETQYF
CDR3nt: TGTGCCAGCAGCTTTATTACGGGGAAAGAGACCCAGTACTTC

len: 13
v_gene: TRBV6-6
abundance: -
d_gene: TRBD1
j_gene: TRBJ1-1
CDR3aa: CASSGQEHTEAFF
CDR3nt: TGTGCCAGCAGCGGACAGGAGCACACTGAAGCTTTCTTT

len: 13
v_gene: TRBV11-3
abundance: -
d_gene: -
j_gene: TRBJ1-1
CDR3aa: CASSLALAQSAFF
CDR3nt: TGTGCCAGCAGCTTAGCGTTAGCCCAGTCCGCTTTCTTT

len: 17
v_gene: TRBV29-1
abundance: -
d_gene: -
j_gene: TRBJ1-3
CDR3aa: CSVEDLASRLLGNTIYF
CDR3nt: TGCAGCGTTGAAGATTTGGCTTCCCGGCTACTCGGAAACACCATATATTTT

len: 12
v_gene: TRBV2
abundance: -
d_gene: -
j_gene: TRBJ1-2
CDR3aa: CASDRARVLYTF
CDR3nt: TGTGCCAGCGATCGAGCCAGGGTTCTCTACACCTTC

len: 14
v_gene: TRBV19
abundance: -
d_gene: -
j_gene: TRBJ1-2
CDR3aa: CASSPQRANYGYTF
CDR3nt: TGTGCCAGTAGTCCTCAGCGTGCTAACTATGGCTACACCTTC

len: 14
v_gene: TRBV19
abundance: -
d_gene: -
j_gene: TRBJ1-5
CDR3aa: CASWGGVSNQPQHF
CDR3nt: TGTGCCAGCTGGGGGGGGGTTAGCAATCAGCCCCAGCATTTT

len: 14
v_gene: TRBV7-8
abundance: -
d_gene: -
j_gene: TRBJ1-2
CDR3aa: CASSLGDAAYGYTF
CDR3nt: TGTGCCAGCAGCTTAGGGGACGCTGCCTATGGCTACACCTTC

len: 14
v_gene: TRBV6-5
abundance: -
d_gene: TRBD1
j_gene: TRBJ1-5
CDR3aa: CASSLGTGNQPQHF
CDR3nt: TGTGCCAGCAGCCTCGGGACAGGGAATCAGCCCCAGCATTTT

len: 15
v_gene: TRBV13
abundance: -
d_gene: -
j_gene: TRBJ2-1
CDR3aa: CASSSPGTRTYEQFF
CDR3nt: TGTGCCAGCAGCTCCCCCGGGACTCGTACGTATGAGCAGTTCTTC

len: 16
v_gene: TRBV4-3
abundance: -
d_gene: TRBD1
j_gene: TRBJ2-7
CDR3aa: CASSRGGGPGSYEQYF
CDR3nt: TGCGCCAGCAGCCGAGGGGGCGGCCCCGGCTCCTACGAGCAGTACTTC

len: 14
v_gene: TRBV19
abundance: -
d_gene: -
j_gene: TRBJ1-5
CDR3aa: CASNPGQFLQPQHF
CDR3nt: TGTGCCAGTAATCCAGGGCAATTTCTTCAGCCCCAGCATTTT

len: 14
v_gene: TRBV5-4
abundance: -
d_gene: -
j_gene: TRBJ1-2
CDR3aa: CASSQGLRDYGYTF
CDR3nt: TGCGCCAGCAGCCAAGGACTGCGGGACTATGGCTACACCTTC

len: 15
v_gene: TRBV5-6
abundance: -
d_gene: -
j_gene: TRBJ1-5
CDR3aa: CASSTRRVGNQPQHF
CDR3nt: TGTGCCAGCAGTACTCGGAGGGTCGGCAATCAGCCCCAGCATTTT

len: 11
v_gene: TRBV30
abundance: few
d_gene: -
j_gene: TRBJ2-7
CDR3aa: CAWRGTYEQYF
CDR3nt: TGTGCCTGGAGAGGGACCTACGAGCAGTACTTC

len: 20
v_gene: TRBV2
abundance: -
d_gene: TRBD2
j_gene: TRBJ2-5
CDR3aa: CASSEGTSGLPSYLQETQYF
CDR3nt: TGTGCCAGCAGTGAGGGGACTAGCGGCCTGCCTAGTTATCTCCAAGAGACCCAGTACTTC

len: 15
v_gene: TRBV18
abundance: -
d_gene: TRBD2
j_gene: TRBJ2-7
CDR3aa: CASSPGTSGSYEQYF
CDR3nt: TGTGCCAGCTCACCAGGGACTAGCGGGAGCTACGAGCAGTACTTC

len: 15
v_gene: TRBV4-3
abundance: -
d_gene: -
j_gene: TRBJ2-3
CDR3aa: CASSPRVRSTDTQYF
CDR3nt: TGCGCCAGCAGCCCACGGGTCCGCTCCACAGATACGCAGTATTTT

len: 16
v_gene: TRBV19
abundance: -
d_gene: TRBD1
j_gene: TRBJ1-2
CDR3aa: CASSINRDRYSYGYTF
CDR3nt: TGTGCCAGTAGTATCAATCGGGACAGATACTCCTATGGCTACACCTTC

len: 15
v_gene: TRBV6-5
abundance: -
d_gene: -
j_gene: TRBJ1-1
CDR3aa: CASSPSGQGVTEAFF
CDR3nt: TGTGCCAGCAGTCCTTCGGGACAAGGTGTCACTGAAGCTTTCTTT

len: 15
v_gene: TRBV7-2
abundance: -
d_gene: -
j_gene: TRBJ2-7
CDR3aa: CASSPTAQGTYEQYF
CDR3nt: TGTGCCAGCAGCCCAACGGCACAGGGAACCTACGAGCAGTACTTC

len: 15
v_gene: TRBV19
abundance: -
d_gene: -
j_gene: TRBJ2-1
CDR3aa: CASSIGLSEYNEQFF
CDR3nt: TGTGCCAGTAGTATAGGCCTTAGCGAGTACAATGAGCAGTTCTTC

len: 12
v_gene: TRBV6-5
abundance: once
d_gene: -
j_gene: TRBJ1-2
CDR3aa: CASSSFLYGYTF
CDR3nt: TGTGCCAGCAGTTCATTCCTCTATGGCTACACCTTC

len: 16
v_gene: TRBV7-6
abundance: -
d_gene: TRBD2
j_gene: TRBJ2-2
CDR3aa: CASSLRLADNTGELFF
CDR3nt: TGTGCCAGCAGCTTACGACTAGCGGACAACACCGGGGAGCTGTTTTTT

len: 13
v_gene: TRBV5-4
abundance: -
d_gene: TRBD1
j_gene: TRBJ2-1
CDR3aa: CAGHNDRANEQFF
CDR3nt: TGTGCCGGACACAACGACAGGGCCAATGAGCAATTCTTC

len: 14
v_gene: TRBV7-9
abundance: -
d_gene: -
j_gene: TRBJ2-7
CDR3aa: CASSTGTVRYEQYF
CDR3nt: TGTGCCAGCAGCACTGGGACGGTTCGCTACGAGCAGTACTTC

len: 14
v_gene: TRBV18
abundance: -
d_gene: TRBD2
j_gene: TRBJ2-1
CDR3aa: CASSPTGGVVEQFF
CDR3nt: TGTGCCAGCTCACCAACGGGAGGGGTTGTGGAGCAGTTCTTC

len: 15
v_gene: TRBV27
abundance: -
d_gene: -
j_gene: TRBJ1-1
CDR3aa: CASTQGGGTFTEAFF
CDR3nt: TGTGCCAGCACCCAAGGGGGGGGAACCTTCACTGAAGCTTTCTTT

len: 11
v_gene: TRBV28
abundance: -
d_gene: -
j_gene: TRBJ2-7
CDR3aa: CKRQEAYEQYF
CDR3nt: TGTAAACGACAGGAAGCCTACGAGCAGTACTTC

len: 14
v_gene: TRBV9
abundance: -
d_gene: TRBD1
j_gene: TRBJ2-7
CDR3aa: CASSVEGAAGEQYF
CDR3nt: TGTGCCAGCAGCGTAGAGGGGGCGGCTGGCGAGCAGTACTTC

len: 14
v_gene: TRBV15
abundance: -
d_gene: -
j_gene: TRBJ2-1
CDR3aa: CATSRDEGINEQFF
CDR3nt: TGTGCCACCAGCAGAGATGAGGGTATCAATGAGCAGTTCTTC

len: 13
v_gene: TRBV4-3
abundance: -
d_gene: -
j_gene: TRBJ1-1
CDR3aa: CASSQASGRGAFF
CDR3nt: TGCGCCAGCAGCCAAGCATCCGGCCGAGGGGCTTTCTTT

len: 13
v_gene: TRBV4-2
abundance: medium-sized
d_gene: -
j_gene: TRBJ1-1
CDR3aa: CASSQDQGRETFF
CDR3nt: TGTGCCAGCAGCCAAGATCAAGGCAGGGAAACTTTCTTT

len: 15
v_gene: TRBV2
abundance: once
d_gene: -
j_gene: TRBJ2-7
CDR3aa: CASSEFTGPTVEQYF
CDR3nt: TGTGCCAGCAGTGAATTTACCGGGCCCACGGTTGAGCAGTACTTC

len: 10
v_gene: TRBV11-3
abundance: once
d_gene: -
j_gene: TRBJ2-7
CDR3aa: CASSSDGQYF
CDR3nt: TGTGCCAGCAGCTCGGACGGGCAGTACTTC

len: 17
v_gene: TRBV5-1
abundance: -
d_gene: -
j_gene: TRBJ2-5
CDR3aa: CASSVGQGGVPRETQYF
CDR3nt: TGCGCCAGCAGCGTCGGACAGGGAGGGGTTCCAAGAGAGACCCAGTACTTC

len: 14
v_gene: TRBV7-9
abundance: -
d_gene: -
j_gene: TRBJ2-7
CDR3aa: CASSHRAGGEEQYF
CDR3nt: TGTGCCAGCAGCCATAGGGCAGGGGGGGAAGAGCAGTACTTC

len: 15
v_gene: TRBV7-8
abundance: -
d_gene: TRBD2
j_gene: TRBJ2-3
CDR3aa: CASSSPLAGYDTQYF
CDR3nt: TGTGCCAGCAGCTCTCCACTAGCGGGGTACGATACGCAGTATTTT

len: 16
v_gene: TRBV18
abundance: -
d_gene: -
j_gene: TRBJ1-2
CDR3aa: CASSSPTAQTIYGYTF
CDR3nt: TGTGCCAGCTCATCCCCGACAGCTCAAACTATCTATGGCTACACCTTC

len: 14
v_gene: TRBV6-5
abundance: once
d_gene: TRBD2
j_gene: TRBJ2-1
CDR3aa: CASSEEWTSNEQFF
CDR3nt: TGTGCCAGCAGTGAAGAGTGGACTAGCAATGAGCAGTTCTTC